This TCR beta chain was documented in a study of molecular identifiers for immune sequencing clone quantification. Across the whole study: Replicate experiments took RNA from around 18,000 or 91,000 naive CD8 cells, divided it five ways and sequenced four. Study results and limitations: Jurkat TCR RNA from one cell was spiked into 1 million or so naive cells, and it was reportedly detectable there. Over 97% of CMV-specific effector molecules, but under 1% of naive ones, were in clones above 20 copies.

There are many counts of this clonotype. The antigen is not known. With listed TCR primers and previously described methods, bulk TCR libraries were prepared. TCRdb reanalysed the PCR reads using MiXCR and keeps one entry per CDR3 protein. The table includes more than 300,000 distinct CDR3 sequences, 20% to 25% detected once. Germline V lookup: CDR1 SNHLY, CDR2 FYNNEI. Losses at the gene ends were 4 bases for V and 2 bases for J; bases not matched to a gene: 8. CDR3 size: 17 residues. Source material: naive CD8+ T cells from blood, with Jurkat cell RNA spiked in. Subset reported: FACS-sorted CD8+CD4-CCR7+CD45RA+ naive T cells. V usage is TRBV2 and J usage is TRBJ1-1, with 12 bases fitting TRBD1. This TCR came from a human donor in good health. Some libraries in this study had Jurkat cell RNA spiked in. The CDR3 DNA is TGTGCCAGCAGTGGGGTCGGGACAGGGGGCATCAACACTGAAGCTTTCTTT. Encoded protein: CASSGVGTGGINTEAFF.